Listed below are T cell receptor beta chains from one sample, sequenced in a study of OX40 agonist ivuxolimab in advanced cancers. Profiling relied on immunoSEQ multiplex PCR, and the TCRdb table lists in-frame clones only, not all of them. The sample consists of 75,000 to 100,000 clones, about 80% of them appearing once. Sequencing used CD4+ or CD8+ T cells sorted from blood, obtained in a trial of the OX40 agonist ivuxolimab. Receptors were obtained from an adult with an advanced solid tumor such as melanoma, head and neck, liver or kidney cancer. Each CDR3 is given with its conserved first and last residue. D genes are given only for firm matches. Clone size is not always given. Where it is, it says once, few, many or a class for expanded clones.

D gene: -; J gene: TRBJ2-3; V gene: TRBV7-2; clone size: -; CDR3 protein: CASSSPTLSTDTQYF; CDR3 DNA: TGTGCCAGCAGCTCCCCGACACTTAGCACAGATACGCAGTATTTT
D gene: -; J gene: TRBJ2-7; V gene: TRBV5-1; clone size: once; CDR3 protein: CASSLLLDTYEQYF; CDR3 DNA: TGCGCCAGCAGCTTGTTGTTGGACACCTACGAGCAGTACTTC
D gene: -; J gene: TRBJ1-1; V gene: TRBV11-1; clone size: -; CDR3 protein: CASSLAMNTEAFF; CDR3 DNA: TGTGCCAGCAGCTTGGCGATGAACACTGAAGCTTTCTTT
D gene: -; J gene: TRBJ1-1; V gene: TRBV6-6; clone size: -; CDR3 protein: CASSYAWNTEAFF; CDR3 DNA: TGTGCCAGCAGTTACGCATGGAACACTGAAGCTTTCTTT
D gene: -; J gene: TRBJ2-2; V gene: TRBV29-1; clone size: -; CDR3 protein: CSVRDGHTGELFF; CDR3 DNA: TGCAGCGTTCGCGACGGACACACCGGGGAGCTGTTTTTT
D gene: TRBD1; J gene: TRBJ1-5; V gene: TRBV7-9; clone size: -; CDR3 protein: CASSSRTGSDNQPQHF; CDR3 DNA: TGTGCCAGCAGCTCCCGGACAGGGTCGGACAATCAGCCCCAGCATTTT
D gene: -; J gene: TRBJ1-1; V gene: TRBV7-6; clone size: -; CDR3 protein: CASSREAEAFF; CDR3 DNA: TGTGCCAGCAGTAGGGAAGCTGAAGCTTTCTTT
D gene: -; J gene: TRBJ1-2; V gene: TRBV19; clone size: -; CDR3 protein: CASSILMGMNGYTF; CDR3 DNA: TGTGCCAGTAGTATTCTGATGGGGATGAATGGCTACACCTTC
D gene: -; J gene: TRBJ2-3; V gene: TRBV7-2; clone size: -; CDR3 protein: CASSFTLSSRREADTQYF; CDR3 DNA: TGTGCCAGCAGCTTCACCCTATCTAGCCGACGAGAAGCAGATACGCAGTATTTT
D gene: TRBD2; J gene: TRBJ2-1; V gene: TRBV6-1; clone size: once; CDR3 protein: CASSEGGGAGEQFF; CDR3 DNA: TGTGCCAGCAGTGAAGGCGGGGGGGCCGGTGAGCAGTTCTTC
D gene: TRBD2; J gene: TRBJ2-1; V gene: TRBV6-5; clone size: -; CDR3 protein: CASSSGLYEQFF; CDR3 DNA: TGTGCCAGCAGTTCGGGACTATATGAGCAGTTCTTC
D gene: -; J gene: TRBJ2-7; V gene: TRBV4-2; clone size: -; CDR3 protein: CASSQLRETFYEQYF; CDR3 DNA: TGTGCCAGCAGCCAACTCCGGGAGACCTTCTACGAGCAGTACTTC
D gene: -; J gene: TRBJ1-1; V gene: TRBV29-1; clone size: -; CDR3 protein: CSVESGARGEAFF; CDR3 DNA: TGCAGCGTTGAGTCAGGGGCGAGGGGTGAAGCTTTCTTT
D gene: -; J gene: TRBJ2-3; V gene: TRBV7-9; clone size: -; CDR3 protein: CASSLAGASTDTQYF; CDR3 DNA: TGTGCCAGCAGCTTAGCGGGGGCCAGCACAGATACGCAGTATTTT
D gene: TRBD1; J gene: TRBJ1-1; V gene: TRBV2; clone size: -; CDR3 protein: CASSRTGEETEAFF; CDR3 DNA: TGTGCCAGCAGCCGGACAGGGGAGGAAACTGAAGCTTTCTTT
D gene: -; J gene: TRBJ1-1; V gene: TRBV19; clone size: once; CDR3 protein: CASSQGLGTEAFF; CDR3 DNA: TGTGCCAGTAGCCAGGGTTTAGGCACTGAAGCTTTCTTT
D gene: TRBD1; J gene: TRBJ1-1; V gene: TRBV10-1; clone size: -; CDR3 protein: CASRGGWNTEAFF; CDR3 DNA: TGCGCCAGCAGAGGGGGCTGGAACACTGAAGCTTTCTTT
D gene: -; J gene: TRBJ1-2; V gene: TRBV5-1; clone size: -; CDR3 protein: CASSGDRNYGYTF; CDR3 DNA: TGCGCCAGCAGCGGCGACAGGAACTATGGCTACACCTTC
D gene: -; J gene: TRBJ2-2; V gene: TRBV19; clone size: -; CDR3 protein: CASSRGPLGGELFF; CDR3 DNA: TGTGCCAGTAGTCGAGGGCCCCTAGGCGGGGAGCTGTTTTTT
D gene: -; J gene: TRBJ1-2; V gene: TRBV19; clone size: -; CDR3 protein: CASSAFGTPNTF; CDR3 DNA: TGTGCCAGTAGTGCTTTCGGGACTCCAAATACCTTC
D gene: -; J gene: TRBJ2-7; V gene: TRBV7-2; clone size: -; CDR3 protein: CASSLSGEQYF; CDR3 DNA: TGTGCCAGCAGCTTATCAGGCGAGCAGTACTTC